The 4 T cell receptor beta chains below were found in one sample sequenced in a study of blood T cell repertoires in COVID-19. Clones were sequenced by immunoSEQ multiplex PCR, and TCRdb holds only the in-frame ones, with some missing. Of about 190,000 clones listed, roughly 73% are singletons. Specimen: peripheral blood. These receptors originate from a woman of 80 years or more with active or convalescent COVID-19.

This clone has only a few counts. This sequence joins TRBV19 and TRBJ1-2; no reliable D call. Per the germline V gene, CDR1 is LNHDA and CDR2 is SQIVND (reference sequence). The CDR3 runs to 13 residues. V was trimmed by 9 bases and J by 4 bases, leaving 15 bases between them. The CDR3 DNA reads TGTGCCAGCGAACCGTCCAGATTCTATGGCTACACCTTC. This codes for CASEPSRFYGYTF.

V and J are TRBV6-2 or TRBV6-3 and TRBJ2-7, with D possibly TRBD1 on 6 matching bases. V lost 4 bases and J lost 4, with 14 bases in between. The CDR3 covers 14 residues. The germline gives CDR1 MNHEY, CDR2 SVGEGT. The CDR3 DNA reads as TGTGCCAGCAGTTCCCGGGACCAGGGGTACGAGCAGTACTTC. As protein: CASSSRDQGYEQYF.

The chain couples TRBV29-1 to TRBJ2-1, with TRBD2 identical over 10 bases. Germline V lookup: CDR1 SQVTM, CDR2 ANQGSEA. J lost 6 bases, V lost 5 bases, and 1 base had no gene match. The CDR3 is made up of 12 amino acids. CDR3 sequence reads: CSVSGGGNEQFF. The CDR3 DNA reads TGCAGCGTTAGCGGGGGGGGCAATGAGCAGTTCTTC.

The chain employs TRBV7-8 and TRBJ2-7; 9 bases align to TRBD1. The CDR3 loop spans 14 amino acids. The V gene's germline CDR1 is SGHVS and CDR2 FQNEAQ. With 3 bases clipped from V and 3 bases from J, the junction kept 3 bases outside the gene matches. The CDR3 DNA reads TGTGCCAGCAGCTTCACAGGGGGCGGCTACGAGCAGTACTTC. Its protein is CASSFTGGGYEQYF. Supplemented by reference TRBV7-8 and TRBJ2-7, the full variable domain reads GAGVSQSPRYKVAKRGQDVALRCDPISGHVSLFWYQQALGQGPEFLTYFQNEAQLDKSGLPSDRFFAERPEGSVSTLKIQRTQQEDSAVYLCASSFTGGGYEQYFGPGTRLTVT.